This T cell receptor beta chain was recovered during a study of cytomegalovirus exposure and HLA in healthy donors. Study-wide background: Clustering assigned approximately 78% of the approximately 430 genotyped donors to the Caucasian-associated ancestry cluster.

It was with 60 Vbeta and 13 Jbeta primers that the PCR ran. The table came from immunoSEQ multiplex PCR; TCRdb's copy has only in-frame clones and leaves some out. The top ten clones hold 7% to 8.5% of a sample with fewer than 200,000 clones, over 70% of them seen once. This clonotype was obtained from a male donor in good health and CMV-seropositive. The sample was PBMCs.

The CDR3 DNA sequence: TGTGCCTGGGGGACAGGTACCGGGGAGCTGTTTTTT. Translated: CAWGTGTGELFF. J is TRBJ2-2 and V is TRBV30; 8 bases match TRBD1. This CDR3 comprises 12 residues. CDR1 and CDR2 from the germline V gene are GTSNPN and SVGIG (reference sequence). J gave up 5 bases and V 5 bases, and 1 base lay outside the gene matches.